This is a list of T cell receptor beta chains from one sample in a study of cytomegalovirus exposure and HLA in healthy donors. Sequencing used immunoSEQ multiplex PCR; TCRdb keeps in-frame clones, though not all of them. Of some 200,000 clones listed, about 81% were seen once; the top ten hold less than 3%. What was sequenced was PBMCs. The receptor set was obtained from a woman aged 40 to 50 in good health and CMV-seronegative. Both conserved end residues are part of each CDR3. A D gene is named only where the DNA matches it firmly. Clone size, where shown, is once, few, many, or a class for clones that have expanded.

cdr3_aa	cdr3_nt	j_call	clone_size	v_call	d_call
CASSAFRDFSSYNEQFF	TGTGCCAGCAGTGCCTTTAGGGACTTTAGCTCCTACAATGAGCAGTTCTTC	TRBJ2-1	NA	TRBV2	NA
CASSSGGLARVNEQFF	TGTGCCAGCAGTTCCGGGGGGCTAGCGAGGGTCAATGAGCAGTTCTTC	TRBJ2-1	NA	TRBV7-9	NA
CATSGTVAGTDILFF	TGTGCCACCAGCGGGACGGTAGCCGGGACAGATATACTGTTTTTT	TRBJ1-4	NA	TRBV15	TRBD1
CASSGGQGGPDTQYF	TGCGCCAGCAGCGGGGGACAGGGGGGTCCAGATACGCAGTATTTT	TRBJ2-3	once	TRBV5-1	TRBD1
CASSLAREGPSQFF	TGCGCCAGCAGCTTGGCCAGGGAGGGCCCCTCGCAGTTCTTC	TRBJ2-1	NA	TRBV5-1	TRBD2
CASSQQVLLDSEQFF	TGTGCCAGCAGCCAACAGGTTCTACTAGACTCTGAGCAGTTCTTC	TRBJ2-1	NA	TRBV14	NA
CASSPDRVLSYEQYF	TGCGCCAGCTCCCCGGACAGGGTCCTCTCCTACGAGCAGTACTTC	TRBJ2-7	NA	TRBV5-1	TRBD1
CASSLYFLLGKGNTEAFF	TGTGCCAGCAGTTTATATTTTTTGCTCGGGAAAGGGAACACTGAAGCTTTCTTT	TRBJ1-1	NA	TRBV28	NA
CASSQDYSYNEQFF	TGTGCCAGCAGCCAGGACTACTCCTACAATGAGCAGTTCTTC	TRBJ2-1	few	TRBV5-4	NA
CASSSRLAGGNTGELFF	TGTGCCAGCAGCTCCCGACTAGCGGGAGGGAACACCGGGGAGCTGTTTTTT	TRBJ2-2	few	TRBV11-2	TRBD2
CSVGLAGTNTGELFF	TGCAGCGTTGGTCTAGCGGGTACGAACACCGGGGAGCTGTTTTTT	TRBJ2-2	NA	TRBV29-1	TRBD2
CASRRIAGVGDNEQFF	TGTGCCAGCAGACGTATAGCGGGGGTTGGAGACAATGAGCAGTTCTTC	TRBJ2-1	NA	TRBV7-2	TRBD2
CATKGRETGELFF	TGTGCCACCAAAGGGCGGGAGACCGGGGAGCTGTTTTTT	TRBJ2-2	NA	TRBV2	TRBD2
CASSTRTEARYEQYF	TGTGCCAGTAGTACCCGGACAGAAGCCCGCTACGAGCAGTACTTC	TRBJ2-7	NA	TRBV19	NA
CASSGDFPGNQPQHF	TGTGCCAGCAGTGGCGACTTCCCCGGGAATCAGCCCCAGCATTTT	TRBJ1-5	NA	TRBV2	NA
CASSQGPRTSRYEQYF	TGTGCCAGCAGCCAAGGACCCCGGACTAGTCGCTACGAGCAGTACTTC	TRBJ2-7	NA	TRBV14	TRBD2
CAWRSGANVLTF	TGTGCCTGGAGGAGCGGGGCCAACGTCCTGACTTTC	TRBJ2-6	NA	TRBV30	NA